This paragraph reports one T cell receptor beta chain. What it recognizes is unknown. The sample is drawn from a study of shared clonotypes between healthy human individuals. The table came from immunoSEQ multiplex PCR; TCRdb's copy has only in-frame clones and leaves some out. The table has 2 million to 2.5 million clones, approximately 93% seen once. Study results and limitations: Rarefaction analysis demonstrated incomplete sorted-subset sequencing notwithstanding large depth.

Germline V gives CDR1 SNHLY, CDR2 FYNNEI. V lost 7 bases to trimming and J lost 1 base; unmatched junction nucleotides: 14. The CDR3 sequence is 17 residues long. The chain links TRBV2 to TRBJ2-3; 7 nucleotides agree with TRBD1. This sequence originates from a man in his late teens or twenties in good health. Some clones in this sample may be carry-over from other donors' samples. Material for sequencing was naive CD4+ T cells from PBMCs. Subset here: CD45RA+ positively selected. The CDR3 reads CASTAPWLGGGTDTQYF. DNA of the CDR3: TGTGCCAGCACCGCCCCCTGGTTAGGGGGCGGCACAGATACGCAGTATTTT.